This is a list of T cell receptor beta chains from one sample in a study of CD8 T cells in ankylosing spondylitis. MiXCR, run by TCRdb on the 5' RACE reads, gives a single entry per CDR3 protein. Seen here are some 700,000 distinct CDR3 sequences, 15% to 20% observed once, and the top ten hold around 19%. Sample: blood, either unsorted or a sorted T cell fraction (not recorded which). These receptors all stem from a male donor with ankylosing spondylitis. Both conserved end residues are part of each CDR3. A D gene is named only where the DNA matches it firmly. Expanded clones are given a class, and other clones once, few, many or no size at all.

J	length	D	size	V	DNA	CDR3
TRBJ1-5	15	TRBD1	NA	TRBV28	TGTGCCAGCAGTCGGAAGACAGGGGGGTATCAGCCCCAGCATTTT	CASSRKTGGYQPQHF
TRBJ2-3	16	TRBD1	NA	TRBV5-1	TGCGCCAGCAGCTCTCGACAGGGGAAATTTACAGATACGCAGTATTTT	CASSSRQGKFTDTQYF
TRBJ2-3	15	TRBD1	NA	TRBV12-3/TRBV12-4	TGTGCCAGCAGACCAAACAGGGGGAGCACAGATACGCAGTATTTT	CASRPNRGSTDTQYF
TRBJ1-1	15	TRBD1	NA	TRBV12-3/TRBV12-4	TGTGCCAGCAGTTTATCCGGGACAGGGTTAACTGAAGCTTTCTTT	CASSLSGTGLTEAFF
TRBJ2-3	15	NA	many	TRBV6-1	TGTGCCAGCAGTGAAGTAAGCGGCGGCCCAGATACGCAGTATTTT	CASSEVSGGPDTQYF
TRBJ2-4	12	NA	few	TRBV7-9	TGTGCCAGCAGCCTGCTTCCCAACTTGGGGTACTTC	CASSLLPNLGYF
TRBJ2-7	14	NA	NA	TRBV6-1	TGTGCCAGCAGCCGAGCAGGGCAGAAGTACGAGCAGTACTTC	CASSRAGQKYEQYF
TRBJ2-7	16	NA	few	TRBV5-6	TGTGCCAGCAGCTTGCGGTGGCAGGGCGGAAAGTACGAGCAGTACTTC	CASSLRWQGGKYEQYF
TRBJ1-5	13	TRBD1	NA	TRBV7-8	TGTGCCAGCAGCCCGGACAGGGCTCAGCCCCAGCATTTT	CASSPDRAQPQHF
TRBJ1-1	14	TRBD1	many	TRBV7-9	TGTGCCAGCAGCCAGGGACAGTTGAACACTGAAGCTTTCTTT	CASSQGQLNTEAFF
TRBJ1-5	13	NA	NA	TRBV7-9	TGTGCCAGCAGCTTCAGGGCCGATCAGCCCCAGCATTTT	CASSFRADQPQHF
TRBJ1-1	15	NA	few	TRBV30	TGTGCCTGGAGTGTCCCAACAGCGTTGAACACTGAAGCTTTCTTT	CAWSVPTALNTEAFF
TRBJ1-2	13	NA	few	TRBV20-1	TGCAGTGCTACCAGGACACAGAACTATGGCTACACCTTC	CSATRTQNYGYTF
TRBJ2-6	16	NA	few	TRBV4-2	TGTGCCAGCAGCCAAACCGGAGCAGGTGGGGCCAACGTCCTGACTTTC	CASSQTGAGGANVLTF
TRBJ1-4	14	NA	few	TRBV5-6	TGTGCCAGCAGCGTCGATTTGCGCGTTGAAAAACTGTTTTTT	CASSVDLRVEKLFF
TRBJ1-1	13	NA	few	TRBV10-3	TGTGCCATCAGTGACAGGGAGAAGGATGAAGCTTTCTTT	CAISDREKDEAFF
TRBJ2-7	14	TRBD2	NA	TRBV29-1	TGCAGCGTTGAAGATTTAGCGGGAGCTGACGAGCAGTACTTC	CSVEDLAGADEQYF
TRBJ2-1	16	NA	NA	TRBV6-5	TGTGCCAGCAGTTCCCTCGGGACAAGCTCCTACAATGAGCAGTTCTTC	CASSSLGTSSYNEQFF
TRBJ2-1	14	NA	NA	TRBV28	TGTGCCAGCAGTTTGATTCTCCAGAGCAATGAGCAGTTCTTC	CASSLILQSNEQFF
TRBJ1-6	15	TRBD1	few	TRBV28	TGTGCCAGCAGTCGGACAGGGGCTTATAATTCACCCCTCCACTTT	CASSRTGAYNSPLHF
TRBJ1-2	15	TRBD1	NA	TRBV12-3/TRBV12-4	TGTGCCAGCAGTTTAGCAGGGACAGGACCCGATGGCTACACCTTC	CASSLAGTGPDGYTF
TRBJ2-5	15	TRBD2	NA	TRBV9	TGTGCCAGCAGCGTTCTAGCGGGAGTTCGTGAGACCCAGTACTTC	CASSVLAGVRETQYF
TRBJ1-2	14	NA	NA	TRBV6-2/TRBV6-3	TGTGCCAGCAACTCCGACGGATTTAACTATGGCTACACCTTC	CASNSDGFNYGYTF
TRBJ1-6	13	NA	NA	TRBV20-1	TGCAGTGTTGTTGGGTCCTATAATTCACCCCTCCACTTT	CSVVGSYNSPLHF
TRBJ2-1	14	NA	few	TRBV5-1	TGCGCCAGCAGCTCAGGAGACGGGTCCAATGAGCAGTTCTTC	CASSSGDGSNEQFF
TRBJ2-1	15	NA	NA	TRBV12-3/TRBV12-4	TGTGCCAGCAGCCCAGGACCCGGGTCCTACAATGAGCAGTTCTTC	CASSPGPGSYNEQFF
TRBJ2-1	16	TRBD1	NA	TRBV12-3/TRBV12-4	TGTGCCAGCAGTCCCGCCCCGGACAGGGGTTACCATGAGCAGTTCTTC	CASSPAPDRGYHEQFF
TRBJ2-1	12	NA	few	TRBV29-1	TGCAGCGTTGATCCGGGCCACAATGAGCAGTTCTTC	CSVDPGHNEQFF
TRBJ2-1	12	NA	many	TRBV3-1	TGTGCCAGCAGCCCGGGACTTACTAAGCAGTTCTTC	CASSPGLTKQFF
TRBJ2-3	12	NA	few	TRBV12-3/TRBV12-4	TGTGCCAGCAGTTTGGGACGCCCCACGCAGTATTTT	CASSLGRPTQYF
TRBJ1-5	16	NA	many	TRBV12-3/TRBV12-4	TGTGCCAGCAGTAGCACAGACCACTATAGCAATCAGCCCCAGCATTTT	CASSSTDHYSNQPQHF
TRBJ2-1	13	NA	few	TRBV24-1	TGTGCCACCAGTGATTTGGTCGGGGGTGAGCAGTTCTTC	CATSDLVGGEQFF
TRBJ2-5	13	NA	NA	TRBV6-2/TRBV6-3	TGTGCCAGCAGTCCCTCCGGGAAGGAGACCCAGTACTTC	CASSPSGKETQYF
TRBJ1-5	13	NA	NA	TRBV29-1	TGCAGCGCGGTCCGGGGGCTTGGTCAGCCCCAGCATTTT	CSAVRGLGQPQHF
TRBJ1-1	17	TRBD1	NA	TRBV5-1	TGCGCCAGCAGCGGCGGACAGGGGGCTGCAATGAACACTGAAGCTTTCTTT	CASSGGQGAAMNTEAFF
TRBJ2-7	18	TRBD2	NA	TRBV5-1	TGCGCCAGCAGCTCGGGGGGACTAGCGGGCTCGAGCTCCTACGAGCAGTACTTC	CASSSGGLAGSSSYEQYF
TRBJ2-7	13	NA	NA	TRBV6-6	TGTGCCAGCAGATTACCGAATGCCTACGAGCAGTACTTC	CASRLPNAYEQYF
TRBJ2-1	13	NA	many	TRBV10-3	TGTGCCATCAGTGGACACAGGGGGGGTGAGCAGTTCTTC	CAISGHRGGEQFF
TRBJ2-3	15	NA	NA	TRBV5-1	TGCGCCAGCAGCCCGCCGGACGGCCTCACAGATACGCAGTATTTT	CASSPPDGLTDTQYF
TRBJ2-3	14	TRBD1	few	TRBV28	TGTGCCAGCAGTGGGACAGGGGTCACAGATACGCAGTATTTT	CASSGTGVTDTQYF
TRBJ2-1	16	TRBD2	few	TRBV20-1	TGCAGTGCCAAGGGACTAGCGGGACCCTACAACAATGAGCAGTTCTTC	CSAKGLAGPYNNEQFF
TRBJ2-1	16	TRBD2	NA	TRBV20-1	TGCAGTGCTACAAGACTAGCGGGGACTCGAGGCAATGAGCAGTTCTTC	CSATRLAGTRGNEQFF
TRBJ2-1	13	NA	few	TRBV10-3	TGTGCCATCAGTGATGGGGCATACAATGAGCAGTTCTTC	CAISDGAYNEQFF
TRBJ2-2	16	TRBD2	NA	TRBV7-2	TGTGCCAGCAGCTTCCTAGCGGGAGGGGCCGGCGGGGAGCTGTTTTTT	CASSFLAGGAGGELFF
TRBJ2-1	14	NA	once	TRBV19	TGTGCCAGTAGTACGAAGACAGCTTACAATGAGCAGTTCTTC	CASSTKTAYNEQFF
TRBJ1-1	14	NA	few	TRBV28	TGTGCCAGCAGTTTGGTCAGATCGAACACTGAAGCTTTCTTT	CASSLVRSNTEAFF
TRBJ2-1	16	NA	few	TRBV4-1	TGCGCCAGCAGCCAACCCCGGGGCGGAAAATACAATGAGCAGTTCTTC	CASSQPRGGKYNEQFF
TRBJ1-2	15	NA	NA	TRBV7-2	TGTGCCAGCTCGGGGATGGGTTACGACAATTATGGCTACACCTTC	CASSGMGYDNYGYTF
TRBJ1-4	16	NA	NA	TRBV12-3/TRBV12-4	TGTGCCAGCAGTATTCATGACAGTGCAACTAATGAAAAACTGTTTTTT	CASSIHDSATNEKLFF
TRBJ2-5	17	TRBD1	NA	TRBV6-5	TGTGCCAGCAGTTCTCGCCTTGGGACAGGGGGCGCGAAGACCCAGTACTTC	CASSSRLGTGGAKTQYF
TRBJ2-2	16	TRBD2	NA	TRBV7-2	TGTGCCAGCAACAAATGGGGCGGGGGGAACACCGGGGAGCTGTTTTTT	CASNKWGGGNTGELFF
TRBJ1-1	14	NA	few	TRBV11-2	TGTGCCAGCAGCTTAGGGGTATGGGACACTGAAGCTTTCTTT	CASSLGVWDTEAFF